This entry lists 30 T cell receptor beta chains sequenced from one sample in a study of CD8 T cells in ankylosing spondylitis (dated by TCRdb to about 2017). These receptors have no identified antigens. The study at large found these results: A TCR beta motif of several highly homologous amino acid variants appeared characteristic of blood from ankylosing spondylitis patients.

The protocol used for the library was 5' RACE. The sequencing machine was an Illumina HiSeq 2500. TCRdb reprocessed the public reads (quality trimming at Q25 with fastp, clone calling with MiXCR) and kept in-frame beta chains. Each CDR3 protein appears once, grouped with its most common genes and DNA. This sample lists about 460,000 distinct CDR3 sequences; approximately 5% were detected once. The ten most abundant clones make up around 3.6% of the sample. Sample: blood, either unsorted or a sorted T cell fraction (not recorded which). The receptors were sampled from a male donor with ankylosing spondylitis.

This clonotype has at least ten counts. This chain links TRBV6-2 or TRBV6-3 with TRBJ1-5; no reliable D call. Trimming cost V 6 bases and J 0 bases, with 6 bases left between them. This CDR3 region has 13 residues. Germline V gene data show CDR1 as MNHEY and CDR2 as SVGEGT. The CDR3 spells CASREVSNQPQHF. DNA for the CDR3: TGTGCCAGCAGAGAGGTTAGCAATCAGCCCCAGCATTTT.

This clonotype was picked up a small number of times. The rearrangement links TRBV4-2 to TRBJ2-5; 7 nucleotides match TRBD1. This CDR3 has 17 residues. The V gene's germline CDR1 is LGHNA and CDR2 YNFKEQ. V trimming: 2 bases; J trimming: 1 base; junction bases outside the gene matches: 10. CDR3 protein: CASSQPGRRGPQETQYF. The CDR3, as DNA: TGTGCCAGCAGCCAACCCGGGCGAAGGGGGCCCCAAGAGACCCAGTACTTC.

The J gene is TRBJ2-1, the V gene TRBV20-1; D unresolved. Trimming shortened V by 5 bases and J by 10 bases, and 18 bases separated the two germline ends. The CDR3 consists of 13 residues. CDR1 and CDR2 (germline): DFQATT, SNEGSKA (reference sequence). CDR3 nucleotide sequence: TGCAGTGCTTATAGGACGAGTACTTACGAGCAGTTCTTC. Translated: CSAYRTSTYEQFF.

At least ten counts were recorded for this clonotype. J is TRBJ2-7 and V is TRBV4-3; no clear D. Germline V lookup: CDR1 LGHNA, CDR2 YSLEER. This CDR3 is 15 amino acids long. Trimming stripped 0 bases from V and 3 bases from J, with 12 bases between. In DNA, the CDR3 is TGCGCCAGCAGCCAAGATTTGGGCAGAGACTACGAGCAGTACTTC. It encodes CASSQDLGRDYEQYF.

A few counts support this clonotype. This chain joins TRBV5-1 and TRBJ2-7, with D possibly matching TRBD1 (5 bases). The germline gives CDR1 SGHRS, CDR2 YFSETQ. This CDR3 is 14 amino acids long. Trimming pared 2 bases from V and 6 bases from J, leaving 15 bases between. CDR3 sequence reads: CASSFDSRESEQYF. Here the CDR3 DNA reads TGCGCCAGCAGCTTTGACAGTCGAGAATCCGAGCAGTACTTC.

This clonotype was recorded many times. The chain uses TRBV12-3 or TRBV12-4 and TRBJ1-2; 7 bases are a match to TRBD1. CDR3 length equals 15 residues. V was clipped by 6 bases and J by 5 bases; unmatched bases: 12. CDR3 nucleotides: TGTGCCAGCAGACCTCCAAAGGACAGGATGTATGGCTACACCTTC. It is translated as CASRPPKDRMYGYTF.

This clonotype has a count of ten or more. The V gene is TRBV5-5, the J gene TRBJ2-1; D gene ambiguous. Germline lookup yields CDR1 SGHKS and CDR2 YYEKEE (reference sequence). V lost 4 bases to trimming and J lost 0 bases, with 11 bases between them. The CDR3 length is 15 residues. The CDR3 loop reads CASSPHPVSYNEQFF. In nucleotides, the CDR3 is TGTGCCAGCAGCCCTCACCCGGTCTCCTACAATGAGCAGTTCTTC.

On this clonotype itself: This may arise from a read error, as a much more abundant clone is one base away. This chain links TRBV24-1 with TRBJ2-1; D is uncertain. Germline V gene lookup returns CDR1 KGHDR and CDR2 SFDVKD. The CDR3 runs to 16 residues. In DNA form, the CDR3 reads TGTGCCACCAGTGACGCCACAGAGAGCTCCGACAATGAGCAGTTCTTC. Translating gives CATSDATESSDNEQFF.

This clonotype has a count of ten or more. CDR3: CSASGGPTYNEQFF. The DNA for the CDR3 is TGCAGTGCTAGCGGGGGGCCCACCTACAATGAGCAGTTCTTC. V gene TRBV20-1 combines with J gene TRBJ2-1; a possible D gene is TRBD2 (7 bases). The CDR3 spans 14 residues. The germline V and J ends were trimmed by 3 bases and 2 bases, with 11 bases remaining between them. Germline CDR1 and CDR2: DFQATT and SNEGSKA (reference sequence).

This clonotype appeared many times. CDR3 nucleotide sequence: TGTGCCAGCAGTTTAAGGGCCTATGGCTACACCTTC. Amino acid sequence: CASSLRAYGYTF. This rearrangement joins TRBV28 to TRBJ1-2; unclear D gene. Trimming left V 2 bases short and J 4 bases short, with 5 bases between. The CDR3 runs 12 residues. Germline CDR1 is MDHEN and CDR2 is SYDVKM.

The chain combines TRBV20-1 with TRBJ2-1; tentatively, D is TRBD2 (6 bases). The V gene's germline CDR1 is DFQATT and CDR2 SNEGSKA (reference sequence). This CDR3 has 17 amino acids. V lost 1 base to trimming and J lost 0 bases, with 16 bases between them. The CDR3 nucleotides are TGCAGTGCTAGAGCTGTATTGCGGGGATTCTCCTACAATGAGCAGTTCTTC. Translation: CSARAVLRGFSYNEQFF.

This clonotype was recorded many times. The chain employs TRBV5-1 and TRBJ2-1, with 12 bases that match TRBD2. This CDR3 spans 16 amino acids. V lost 4 bases and J lost 4; bases outside the gene matches: 6. Germline CDR1 is SGHRS and CDR2 is YFSETQ. The CDR3 loop is CASSPGLAGKYNEQFF. The CDR3 DNA reads TGCGCCAGCAGCCCAGGACTAGCGGGAAAGTACAATGAGCAGTTCTTC.

There are a few counts of this clonotype. This sequence joins TRBV6-1 and TRBJ2-1, with D perhaps matching TRBD1 (5 bases). The ends were cut back, 4 bases at V and 8 bases at J, with 15 bases in the middle. Per germline, CDR1 MNHNS and CDR2 SASEGT. This CDR3 contains 14 residues. The CDR3 nucleotides read TGTGCCAGCAGTGCCCGCCAGGGTCCCGATGAGCAGTTCTTC. Its translation is CASSARQGPDEQFF.

This clonotype was detected a few times. The V call is TRBV11-2, the J call TRBJ2-5; D tentatively fits TRBD1 or TRBD2 (5 bases each). This CDR3 has 14 amino acids. V was cut by 6 bases and J by 5 bases, with 16 bases left in between. Germline CDR1 SGHAT, CDR2 FQNNGV. The CDR3 loop is CASSPGPLKETQYF. The CDR3 DNA follows: TGTGCCAGCAGTCCGGGACCCCTCAAGGAGACCCAGTACTTC.

This clonotype was observed a few times. The chain combines TRBV2 with TRBJ2-2; tentatively, D is TRBD1 or TRBD2 (5 bases each). The V gene lost 6 bases and the J gene lost 3 bases, with 14 bases spanning the gap. Germline V gene sequence: CDR1 SNHLY, CDR2 FYNNEI. There are 15 residues in the CDR3. CDR3 nucleotide sequence: TGTGCCAGCAGCTGGGGGTTGGACCACACCGGGGAGCTGTTTTTT. Amino acid sequence: CASSWGLDHTGELFF. The full variable domain, with the rest looked up from reference TRBV2 and TRBJ2-2, is EPEVTQTPSHQVTQMGQEVILRCVPISNHLYFYWYRQILGQKVEFLVSFYNNEISEKSEIFDDQFSVERPDGSNFTLKIRSTKLEDSAMYFCASSWGLDHTGELFFGEGSRLTVL.

This clonotype was recorded at least ten times. The gene calls are TRBV10-3 and TRBJ2-3; D unclear. Trimming took 3 bases from V and 0 from J, leaving 10 bases between them. Germline CDR1 ENHRY, CDR2 SYGVKD. This CDR3 comprises 15 residues. The CDR3 nucleotides are TGTGCCATCAGTGACCCCGGCCGGAGCACAGATACGCAGTATTTT. It specifies CAISDPGRSTDTQYF.

This clonotype was seen repeatedly, ten times or more. The genes are TRBV25-1 and TRBJ2-1; 9 bases agree with TRBD1. Losses at the gene ends were 6 bases for V and 8 bases for J; bases not matched to a gene: 8. Germline V gene lookup returns CDR1 MGHDK and CDR2 SYGVNS. The CDR3 runs 14 residues. The CDR3 nucleotides read TGTGCCAGCAGCCGGGACAGGGTAGGTTATGAGCAGTTCTTC. Amino acid sequence: CASSRDRVGYEQFF. The full variable domain, completed using reference TRBV25-1 and TRBJ2-1, is EADIYQTPRYLVIGTGKKITLECSQTMGHDKMYWYQQDPGMELHLIHYSYGVNSTEKGDLSSESTVSRIRTEHFPLTLESARPSHTSQYLCASSRDRVGYEQFFGPGTRLTVL.

This clonotype was observed at least ten times. The chain combines TRBV12-3 or TRBV12-4 with TRBJ1-1, with D perhaps TRBD1 (6 bases). The CDR3 extends over 14 amino acids. Trimming took off 6 bases at V and 1 base at J, with 12 bases between the two ends. As DNA, the CDR3 is TGTGCCAGCAGCGCCATGGGACAGAACACTGAAGCTTTCTTT. This gives the protein CASSAMGQNTEAFF.

This clonotype showed up many times. The chain carries TRBV29-1 and TRBJ2-3; no clear D. Germline CDR1 reads SQVTM; CDR2 reads ANQGSEA. CDR3 length equals 14 residues. V shed 6 bases and J shed 1 base, with 14 bases lying between them. The CDR3 DNA reads TGCAGCGTCGAAAAGGGCGCCGGCACAGATACGCAGTATTTT. Translating gives CSVEKGAGTDTQYF.

This clonotype was counted at least ten times. The chain employs TRBV20-1 and TRBJ1-1, with D tentatively TRBD1 (6 bases). This CDR3 region has 20 residues. V was trimmed by 0 bases and J by 3 bases, leaving 29 bases between them. Looked up from germline, CDR1 is DFQATT and CDR2 is SNEGSKA (reference sequence). The CDR3 reads CSARDLSIGRGGMGDTEAFF. Written as DNA, the CDR3 is TGCAGTGCTAGAGACCTTTCCATCGGCAGGGGCGGTATGGGGGACACTGAAGCTTTCTTT.

The chain uses TRBV5-1 and TRBJ2-5; 7 nucleotides line up with TRBD1. CDR3 length equals 13 residues. The germline V gene encodes CDR1 SGHRS and CDR2 YFSETQ. The V segment lost 4 bases and the J segment 10 bases; nucleotides outside the gene matches: 10. CDR3 coding DNA: TGCGCCAGCAGCGCTCTGGCAGGGGGTGACCAGTACTTC. It encodes CASSALAGGDQYF. Using reference TRBV5-1 and TRBJ2-5 for the parts outside the CDR3, the full variable domain is KAGVTQTPRYLIKTRGQQVTLSCSPISGHRSVSWYQQTPGQGLQFLFEYFSETQRNKGNFPGRFSGRQFSNSRSEMNVSTLELGDSALYLCASSALAGGDQYFGPGTRLLVL.

This clonotype was counted a few times. The V and J genes are TRBV7-2 and TRBJ1-4; D call uncertain. Germline loops: CDR1 SGHTA, CDR2 FQGNSA. Trimming took 2 bases from V and 6 from J, leaving 13 bases between them. The CDR3 totals 15 residues. CDR3 sequence reads: CASSLTGALYEKLFF. The CDR3 DNA reads as TGTGCCAGCAGCTTAACCGGCGCTCTATATGAAAAACTGTTTTTT.

This clonotype was counted between two and nine times. The rearrangement links TRBV14 to TRBJ2-2; 11 nucleotides line up with TRBD2. V lost 4 bases to trimming and J lost 5 bases; unmatched junction nucleotides: 9. The CDR3 spans 17 residues. Germline CDR1 and CDR2: SGHDN and FVKESK. The CDR3 protein is CASSRISGRAKTGELFF. CDR3 in DNA: TGTGCCAGCAGCCGAATTAGCGGGAGGGCCAAGACCGGGGAGCTGTTTTTT.

This clonotype was counted ten times or more. The chain is built from TRBV20-1 and TRBJ2-1, with TRBD2 matching over 12 bases. This CDR3 is built from 17 residues. The V and J ends lost 6 bases and 2 bases, in that order; junction bases with no gene match: 11. In germline, CDR1 is DFQATT, CDR2 SNEGSKA (reference sequence). Here the CDR3 reads CSARALAGGLTYNEQFF. The CDR3 DNA sequence: TGCAGTGCCCGCGCCCTAGCGGGAGGGTTGACCTACAATGAGCAGTTCTTC.

This clonotype was observed at least ten times. The chain recombines TRBV6-1 with TRBJ1-6; no definite D call. Germline V gene sequence: CDR1 MNHNS, CDR2 SASEGT. The length of the CDR3 is 12 residues. The germline V and J ends were trimmed by 0 bases and 14 bases, with 8 bases remaining between them. CDR3 sequence: CASSEASQALHF. The DNA of the CDR3 is TGTGCCAGCAGTGAAGCAAGTCAGGCCCTCCACTTT.

This clonotype was counted many times. The chain links TRBV20-1 to TRBJ1-1; D gene uncertain. This CDR3 region has 15 residues. Germline CDR1 and CDR2: DFQATT and SNEGSKA (reference sequence). Trimming removed 6 bases at V and 5 bases at J, with 22 bases between. The CDR3 DNA reads as TGCAGTGCCCACAATATCGGTCCGTGGGTGACTGAAGCTTTCTTT. It translates to CSAHNIGPWVTEAFF.

There are many counts of this clonotype. The genes are TRBV9 and TRBJ1-2, with D possibly matching TRBD1 (5 bases). V was cut by 3 bases and J by 4 bases, with 28 bases left in between. This CDR3 has 19 residues. Germline CDR1 reads SGDLS; CDR2 reads YYNGEE. The DNA of the CDR3 is TGTGCCAGCAGCGCTTTCACCCGGGATAGGGGATGGAGGGGCTATGGCTACACCTTC. Protein product: CASSAFTRDRGWRGYGYTF.

This clonotype came up many times. The chain joins TRBV20-1 to TRBJ2-1, with D possibly TRBD2 on 6 matching bases. V was cut by 0 bases and J by 5 bases, with 17 bases left in between. This CDR3 has 16 residues. Germline CDR1 reads DFQATT; CDR2 reads SNEGSKA (reference sequence). This CDR3 reads CSARDRRLWEDNEQFF. The CDR3 DNA sequence: TGCAGTGCTAGAGATCGGCGGCTTTGGGAGGACAATGAGCAGTTCTTC.

This clonotype was observed at least ten times. The J gene is TRBJ1-1, the V gene TRBV27; the match to TRBD1 covers 8 bases. Germline trimming cut 3 bases from V and 11 bases from J; bases unmatched to any gene: 14. Germline CDR1 MNHEY, CDR2 SMNVEV (reference sequence). The CDR3 has 15 amino acids. The CDR3 spells CASSLFKGSTGVAFF. In nucleotides, the CDR3 is TGTGCCAGCAGTTTGTTCAAAGGCTCGACAGGGGTCGCTTTCTTT.

This clonotype was observed at least ten times. The CDR3 here is CASSWTGTGDEKLFF. As DNA, the CDR3 is TGTGCCAGCAGCTGGACGGGGACAGGGGATGAAAAACTGTTTTTT. V gene TRBV5-4 combines with J gene TRBJ1-4, with TRBD1 identical over 10 bases. Germline V gene sequence: CDR1 SGHNT, CDR2 YYREEE (reference sequence). The CDR3 is made up of 15 amino acids. Losses at the gene ends were 3 bases for V and 6 bases for J; bases not matched to a gene: 5. The full variable domain, its missing parts supplied by reference TRBV5-4 and TRBJ1-4, is ETGVTQSPTHLIKTRGQQVTLRCSSQSGHNTVSWYQQALGQGPQFIFQYYREEENGRGNFPPRFSGLQFPNYSSELNVNALELDDSALYLCASSWTGTGDEKLFFGSGTQLSVL.